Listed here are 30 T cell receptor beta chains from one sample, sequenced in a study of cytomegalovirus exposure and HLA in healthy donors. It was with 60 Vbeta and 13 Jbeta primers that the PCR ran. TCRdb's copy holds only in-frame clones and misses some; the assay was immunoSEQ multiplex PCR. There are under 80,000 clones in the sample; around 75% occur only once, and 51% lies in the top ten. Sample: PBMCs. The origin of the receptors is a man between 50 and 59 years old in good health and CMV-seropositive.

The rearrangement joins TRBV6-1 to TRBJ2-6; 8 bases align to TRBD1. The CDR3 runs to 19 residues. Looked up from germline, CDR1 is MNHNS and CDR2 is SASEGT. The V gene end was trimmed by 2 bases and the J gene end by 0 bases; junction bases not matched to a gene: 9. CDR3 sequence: CASSELGQGLLSGANVLTF. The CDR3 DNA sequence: TGTGCCAGCAGTGAATTAGGACAGGGACTTCTCTCTGGGGCCAACGTCCTGACTTTC.

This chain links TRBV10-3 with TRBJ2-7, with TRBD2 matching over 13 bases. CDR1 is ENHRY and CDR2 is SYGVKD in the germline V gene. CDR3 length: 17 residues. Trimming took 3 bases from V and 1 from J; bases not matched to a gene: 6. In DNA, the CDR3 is TGTGCCATCAGTGAAGGACTGGGACTAGCGGGATCCTACGAGCAGTACTTC. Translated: CAISEGLGLAGSYEQYF.

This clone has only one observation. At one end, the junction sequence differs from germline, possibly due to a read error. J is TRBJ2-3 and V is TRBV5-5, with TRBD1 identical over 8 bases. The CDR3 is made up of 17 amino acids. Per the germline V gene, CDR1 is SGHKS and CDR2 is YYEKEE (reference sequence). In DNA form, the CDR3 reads TGTGGCAGCAGCTTGGTTTTGCGACAGGGGCCGGCAGATACGCAGTATTTT. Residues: CGSSLVLRQGPADTQYF.

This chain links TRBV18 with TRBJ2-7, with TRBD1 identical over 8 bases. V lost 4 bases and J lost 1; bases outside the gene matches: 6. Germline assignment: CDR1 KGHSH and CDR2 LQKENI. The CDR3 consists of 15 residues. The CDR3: CASSRRDRNSYEQYF. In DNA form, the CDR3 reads TGTGCCAGCTCACGCCGGGACAGGAATTCCTACGAGCAGTACTTC.

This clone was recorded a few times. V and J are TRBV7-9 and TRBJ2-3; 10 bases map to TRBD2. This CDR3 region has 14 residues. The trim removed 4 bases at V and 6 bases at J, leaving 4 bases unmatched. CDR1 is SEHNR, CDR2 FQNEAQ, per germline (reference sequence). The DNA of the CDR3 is TGTGCCAGCAGCTCAGCGGGGGGGTTGGATACGCAGTATTTT. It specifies CASSSAGGLDTQYF. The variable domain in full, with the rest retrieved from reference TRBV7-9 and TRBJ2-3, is DTGVSQNPRHKITKRGQNVTFRCDPISEHNRLYWYRQTLGQGPEFLTYFQNEAQLEKSRLLSDRFSAERPKGSFSTLEIQRTEQGDSAMYLCASSSAGGLDTQYFGPGTRLTVL.

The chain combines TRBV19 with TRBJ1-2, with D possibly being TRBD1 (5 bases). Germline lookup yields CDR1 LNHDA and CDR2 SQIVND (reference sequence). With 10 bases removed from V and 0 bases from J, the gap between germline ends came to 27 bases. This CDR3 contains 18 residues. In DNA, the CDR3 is TGTGCCACCTCCTCATTGGGGGGGGAACGAATCGCTAACTATGGCTACACCTTC. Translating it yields CATSSLGGERIANYGYTF.

CDR3 sequence reads: CASSLGLAGGSEQFF. The CDR3 nucleotides are TGTGCCAGCAGCTTGGGACTAGCGGGGGGCAGCGAGCAGTTCTTC. The chain has TRBV7-9 and TRBJ2-1, with 15 nucleotides matching TRBD2. V lost 3 bases to trimming and J lost 10 bases; unmatched junction nucleotides: 4. This CDR3 is built from 15 residues. Per germline, CDR1 SEHNR and CDR2 FQNEAQ (reference sequence).

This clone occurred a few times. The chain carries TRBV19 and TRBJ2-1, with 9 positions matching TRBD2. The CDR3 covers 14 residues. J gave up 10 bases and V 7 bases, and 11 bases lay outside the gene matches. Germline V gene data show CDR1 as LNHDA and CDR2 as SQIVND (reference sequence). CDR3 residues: CASKSSGSFDEQFF. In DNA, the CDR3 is TGTGCCAGTAAGAGTAGCGGGAGCTTTGACGAGCAGTTCTTC.

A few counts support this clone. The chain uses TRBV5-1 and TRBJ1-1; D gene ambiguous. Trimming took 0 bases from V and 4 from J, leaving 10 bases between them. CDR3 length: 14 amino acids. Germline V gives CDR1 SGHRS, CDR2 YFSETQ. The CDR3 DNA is TGCGCCAGCAGCTTGGTACGGGAAGGCACTGAAGCTTTCTTT. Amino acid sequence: CASSLVREGTEAFF.

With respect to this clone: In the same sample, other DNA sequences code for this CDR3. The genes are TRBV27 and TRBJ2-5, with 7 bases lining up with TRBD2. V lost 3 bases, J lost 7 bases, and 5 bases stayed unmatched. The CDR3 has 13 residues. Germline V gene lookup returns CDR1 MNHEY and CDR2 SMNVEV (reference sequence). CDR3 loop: CASSFSGEGTQYF. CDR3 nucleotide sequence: TGTGCCAGCAGTTTTTCCGGGGAGGGGACCCAGTACTTC.

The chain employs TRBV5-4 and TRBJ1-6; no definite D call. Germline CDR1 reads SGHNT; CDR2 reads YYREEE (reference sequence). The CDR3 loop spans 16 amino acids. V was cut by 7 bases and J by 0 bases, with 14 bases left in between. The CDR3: CASRPWESSYNSPLHF. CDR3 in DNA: TGTGCCAGCCGCCCCTGGGAGAGCTCCTATAATTCACCCCTCCACTTT.

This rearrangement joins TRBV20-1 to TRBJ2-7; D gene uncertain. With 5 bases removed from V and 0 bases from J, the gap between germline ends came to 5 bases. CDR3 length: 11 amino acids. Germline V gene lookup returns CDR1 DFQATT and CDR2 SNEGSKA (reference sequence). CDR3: CSAGTSYEQYF. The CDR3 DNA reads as TGCAGTGCTGGCACCTCCTACGAGCAGTACTTC.

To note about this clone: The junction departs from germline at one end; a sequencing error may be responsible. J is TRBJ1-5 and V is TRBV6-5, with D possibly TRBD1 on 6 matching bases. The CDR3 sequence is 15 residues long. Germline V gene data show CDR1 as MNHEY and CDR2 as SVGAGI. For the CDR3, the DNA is TGTGCCAGCAGCCGCTCGGGGGGCGGCAATCAGCCCCAGAATTTT. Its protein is CASSRSGGGNQPQNF.

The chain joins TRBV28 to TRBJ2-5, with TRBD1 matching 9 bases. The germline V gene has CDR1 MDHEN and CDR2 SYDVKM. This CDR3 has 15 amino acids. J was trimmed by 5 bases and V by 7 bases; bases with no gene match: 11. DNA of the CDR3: TGTGCCAGCACACTACGCGGGACAGGGTTTGAGACCCAGTACTTC. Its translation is CASTLRGTGFETQYF.

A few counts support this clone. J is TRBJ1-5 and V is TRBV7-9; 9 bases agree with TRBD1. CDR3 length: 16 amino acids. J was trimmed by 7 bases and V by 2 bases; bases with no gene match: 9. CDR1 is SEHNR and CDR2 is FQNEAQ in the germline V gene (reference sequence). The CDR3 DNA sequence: TGTGCCAGCAGCTTATCCAGGACAGGGGCGAACCAGCCCCAGCATTTT. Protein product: CASSLSRTGANQPQHF.

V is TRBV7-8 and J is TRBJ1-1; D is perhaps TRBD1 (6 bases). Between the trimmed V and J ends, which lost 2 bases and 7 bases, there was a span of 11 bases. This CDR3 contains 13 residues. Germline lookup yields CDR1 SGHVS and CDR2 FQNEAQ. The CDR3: CASSLRGGVEAFF. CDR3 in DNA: TGTGCCAGCAGCTTACGAGGGGGGGTTGAAGCTTTCTTT. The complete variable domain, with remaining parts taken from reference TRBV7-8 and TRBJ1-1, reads GAGVSQSPRYKVAKRGQDVALRCDPISGHVSLFWYQQALGQGPEFLTYFQNEAQLDKSGLPSDRFFAERPEGSVSTLKIQRTQQEDSAVYLCASSLRGGVEAFFGQGTRLTVV.

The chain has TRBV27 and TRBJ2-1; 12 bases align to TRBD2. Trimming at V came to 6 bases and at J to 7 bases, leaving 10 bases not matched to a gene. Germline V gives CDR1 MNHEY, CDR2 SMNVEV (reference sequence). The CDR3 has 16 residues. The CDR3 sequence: CASRRTSGTLWNEQFF. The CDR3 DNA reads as TGTGCCAGCAGGAGGACTAGCGGGACGCTTTGGAATGAGCAGTTCTTC.

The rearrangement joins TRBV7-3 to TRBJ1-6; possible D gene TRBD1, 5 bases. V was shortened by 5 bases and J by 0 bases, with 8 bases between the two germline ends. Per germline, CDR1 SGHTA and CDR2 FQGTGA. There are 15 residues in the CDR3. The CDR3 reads CASSLGPSYNSPLHF. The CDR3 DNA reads TGTGCCAGCAGCCTGGGGCCCTCCTATAATTCACCCCTCCACTTT. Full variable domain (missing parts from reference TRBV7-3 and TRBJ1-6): GAGVSQTPSNKVTEKGKYVELRCDPISGHTALYWYRQSLGQGPEFLIYFQGTGAADDSGLPNDRFFAVRPEGSVSTLKIQRTERGDSAVYLCASSLGPSYNSPLHFGNGTRLTVT.

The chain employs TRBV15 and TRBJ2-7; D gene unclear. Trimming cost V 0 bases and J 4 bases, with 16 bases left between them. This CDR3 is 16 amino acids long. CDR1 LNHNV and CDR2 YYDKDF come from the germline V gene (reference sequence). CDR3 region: CATSRDSGGSGYEQYF. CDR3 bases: TGTGCCACCAGCAGAGATTCCGGCGGCTCTGGGTACGAGCAGTACTTC.

The DNA for the CDR3 is TGTGCCAGCAGGCCGGCGACAGGGACTCAGCCCCAGCATTTT. This translates into CASRPATGTQPQHF. The chain employs TRBV28 and TRBJ1-5; the match to TRBD1 covers 7 bases. Germline loops: CDR1 MDHEN, CDR2 SYDVKM. This CDR3 has 14 amino acids. Unmatched junction bases numbered 8, after V lost 6 bases and J lost 6 bases.

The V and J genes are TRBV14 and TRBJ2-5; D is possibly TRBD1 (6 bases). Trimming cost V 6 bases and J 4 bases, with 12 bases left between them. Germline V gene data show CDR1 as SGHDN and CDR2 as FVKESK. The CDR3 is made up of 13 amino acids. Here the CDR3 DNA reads TGTGCCAGCAGGAGAACAGGGTTAGAGACCCAGTACTTC. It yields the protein CASRRTGLETQYF. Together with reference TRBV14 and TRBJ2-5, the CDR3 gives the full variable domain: EAGVTQFPSHSVIEKGQTVTLRCDPISGHDNLYWYRRVMGKEIKFLLHFVKESKQDESGMPNNRFLAERTGGTYSTLKVQPAELEDSGVYFCASRRTGLETQYFGPGTRLLVL.

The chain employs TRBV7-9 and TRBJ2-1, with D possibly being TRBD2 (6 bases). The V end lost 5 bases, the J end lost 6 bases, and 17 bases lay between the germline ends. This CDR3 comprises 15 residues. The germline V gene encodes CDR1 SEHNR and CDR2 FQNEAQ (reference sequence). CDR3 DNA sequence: TGTGCCAGCAGCCCGCCGGGGGTAAGGGGCAATGAGCAGTTCTTC. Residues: CASSPPGVRGNEQFF.

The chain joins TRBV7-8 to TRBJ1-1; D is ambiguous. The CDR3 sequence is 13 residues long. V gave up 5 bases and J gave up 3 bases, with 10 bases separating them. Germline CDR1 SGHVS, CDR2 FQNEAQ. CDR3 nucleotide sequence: TGTGCCAGCAGCCCGGGTTACGACACTGAAGCTTTCTTT. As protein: CASSPGYDTEAFF. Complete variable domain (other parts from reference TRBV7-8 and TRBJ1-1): GAGVSQSPRYKVAKRGQDVALRCDPISGHVSLFWYQQALGQGPEFLTYFQNEAQLDKSGLPSDRFFAERPEGSVSTLKIQRTQQEDSAVYLCASSPGYDTEAFFGQGTRLTVV.

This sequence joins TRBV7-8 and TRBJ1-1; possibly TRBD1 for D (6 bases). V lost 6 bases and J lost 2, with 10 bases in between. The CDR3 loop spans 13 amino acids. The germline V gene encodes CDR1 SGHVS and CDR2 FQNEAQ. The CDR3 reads CASRVQGNTEAFF. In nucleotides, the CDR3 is TGTGCCAGCAGGGTACAGGGAAACACTGAAGCTTTCTTT.

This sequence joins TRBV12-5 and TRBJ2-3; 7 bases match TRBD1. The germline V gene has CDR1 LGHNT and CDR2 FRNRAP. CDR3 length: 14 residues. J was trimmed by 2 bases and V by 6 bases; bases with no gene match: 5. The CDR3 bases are TGTGCTAGTGGCTCGGGACAGTACACAGATACGCAGTATTTT. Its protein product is CASGSGQYTDTQYF.

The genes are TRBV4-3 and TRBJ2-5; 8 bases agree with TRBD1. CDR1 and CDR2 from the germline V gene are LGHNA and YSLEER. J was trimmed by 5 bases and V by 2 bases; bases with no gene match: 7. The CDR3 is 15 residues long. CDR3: CASSQIQGAWETQYF. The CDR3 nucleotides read TGCGCCAGCAGCCAAATTCAGGGGGCGTGGGAGACCCAGTACTTC.

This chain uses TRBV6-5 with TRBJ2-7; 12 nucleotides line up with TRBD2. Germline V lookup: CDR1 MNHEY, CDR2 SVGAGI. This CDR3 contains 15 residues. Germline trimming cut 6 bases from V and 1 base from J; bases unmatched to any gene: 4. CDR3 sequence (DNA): TGTGCCAGCAGACCGACTAGCGGGGGTTCCTACGAGCAGTACTTC. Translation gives CASRPTSGGSYEQYF.

CDR3 sequence (DNA): TGTGCCAGCAGCCCAGGGACACAGACCTACGAGCAGTACTTC. This gives the protein CASSPGTQTYEQYF. The chain has TRBV11-3 and TRBJ2-7; tentatively, D is TRBD1 (6 bases). Trimming removed 5 bases at V and 2 bases at J, with 13 bases between. The CDR3 is made up of 14 amino acids. Germline V CDR1 and CDR2: SGHNT, YENEEA. The full variable domain, in which reference TRBV11-3 and TRBJ2-7 provide the parts outside the CDR3, is EAGVVQSPRYKIIEKKQPVAFWCNPISGHNTLYWYLQNLGQGPELLIRYENEEAVDDSQLPKDRFSAERLKGVDSTLKIQPAELGDSAVYLCASSPGTQTYEQYFGPGTRLTVT.

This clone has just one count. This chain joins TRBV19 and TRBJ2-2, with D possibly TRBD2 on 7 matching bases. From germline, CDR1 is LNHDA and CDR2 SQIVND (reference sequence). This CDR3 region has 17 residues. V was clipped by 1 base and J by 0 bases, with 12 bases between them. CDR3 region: CASSIGGGGSNTGELFF. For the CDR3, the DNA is TGTGCCAGTAGTATAGGAGGGGGGGGGTCGAACACCGGGGAGCTGTTTTTT.

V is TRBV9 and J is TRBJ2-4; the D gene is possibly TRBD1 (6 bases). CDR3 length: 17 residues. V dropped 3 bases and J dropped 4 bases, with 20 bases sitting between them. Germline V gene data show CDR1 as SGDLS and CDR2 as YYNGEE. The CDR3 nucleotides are TGTGCCAGCAGCGGCCCAATGGGGGCGACGCCAAAAAACATTCAGTACTTC. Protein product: CASSGPMGATPKNIQYF.